This is a list of T cell receptor beta chains from one sample in a study of T cell responses to AZD1222 COVID-19 vaccine. The table came from immunoSEQ multiplex PCR; TCRdb's copy has only in-frame clones and leaves some out. This sample has 120,000 or so clones, with around 83% found just once. The sequenced sample was peripheral blood, obtained 28 days after the second AZD1222 dose. These receptors originate from an adult who received the AZD1222 COVID-19 vaccine. Each CDR3 is given with its conserved first and last residue.

TRBV13,TRBJ2-3,CASVRDRGPDTQYF
TRBV2,TRBJ1-2,CASRSQSGYGYTF
TRBV6-5,TRBJ1-5,CASSSTGGNQPQHF
TRBV7-2,TRBJ2-4,CASSQDGKNIQYF
TRBV5-3,TRBJ2-2,CARSFFPGELFF
TRBV4-3,TRBJ2-3,CASSQASGGALDTQYF
TRBV28,TRBJ2-5,CASRLGGSQETQYF
TRBV29-1,TRBJ1-4,CSVRRDLVEPMFF
TRBV7-8,TRBJ1-1,CASTGQGYMNTEAFF
TRBV5-3,TRBJ2-7,CARSLNFSYEQYF
TRBV9,TRBJ1-5,CASSPTREGGQPQHF
TRBV4-3,TRBJ1-4,CASSQERGRPNEKLFF
TRBV3-1/TRBV3-2,TRBJ1-1,CASSHGTRGTEAFF
TRBV28,TRBJ1-3,CASSLGHKGANTIYF
TRBV6-2/TRBV6-3,TRBJ1-5,CASSSPGGGNQPQHF
TRBV27,TRBJ2-3,CASTLRGPLTDTQYF
TRBV27,TRBJ2-7,CASSTGGRYEQYF
TRBV2,TRBJ1-5,CASKRTGRFNQPQHF
TRBV7-3,TRBJ1-1,CASSLSRTGTEAFF
TRBV11-2,TRBJ1-4,CASSREGRSATNEKLFF
TRBV6-2/TRBV6-3,TRBJ1-5,CASSYFRTSNQPQHF
TRBV6-5,TRBJ1-6,CASRDSNSPLHF
TRBV3-1/TRBV3-2,TRBJ2-6,CASSLEREANVLTF
TRBV5-1,TRBJ2-5,CASSLGPGVETQYF
TRBV29-1,TRBJ1-4,CSVVDRGPNEKLFF
TRBV6-5,TRBJ1-1,CASRFLGGDVEAFF
TRBV19,TRBJ1-3,CASSIQGVVNTIYF
TRBV5-1,TRBJ1-1,CASSRTGAGETEAFF
TRBV5-1,TRBJ1-1,CASSLIGGANTEAFF
TRBV27,TRBJ2-6,CASSPAGQGASSGANVLTF
TRBV6-5,TRBJ2-1,CASSYLADNEQFF
TRBV28,TRBJ2-2,CASRVFKGNTGELFF
TRBV3-1/TRBV3-2,TRBJ2-1,CASRLANAYNEQFF
TRBV11-2,TRBJ2-2,CASSRLAGANTGELFF
TRBV7-9,TRBJ1-2,CASSAARGYYGYTF
TRBV5-1,TRBJ1-1,CASSYSGGVGTEAFF
TRBV2,TRBJ2-5,CASRAGHQETQYF
TRBV9,TRBJ2-7,CASSVAGRDEQYF
TRBV19,TRBJ2-2,CASSIWGAGRGRNGELFF
TRBV3-1/TRBV3-2,TRBJ1-3,CASSRDSRNTIYF
TRBV20-1,TRBJ2-7,CSASRQGMLYEQYF
TRBV6-5,TRBJ1-2,CASRAGGVRLGYTF
TRBV11-2,TRBJ2-7,CASSETGYEQYF
TRBV19,TRBJ1-6,CASSVPGGVNSPLHF
TRBV10-3,TRBJ1-6,CAISASPNHSPLHF
TRBV5-5,TRBJ1-2,CASSLFQGDGYTF
TRBV19,TRBJ1-1,CASSIGVSILLPNTEAFF
TRBV6-2/TRBV6-3,TRBJ1-5,CASSYPIRDLRGNQPQHF
TRBV27,TRBJ2-4,CASSVTGAKNIQYF
TRBV25-1,TRBJ2-2,CASSDIGELFF
TRBV11-2,TRBJ2-1,CASSIRGFYNEQFF
TRBV19,TRBJ2-1,CASSITGIVDPEQFF
TRBV9,TRBJ1-2,CASTFGGGSYGYTF
TRBV7-9,TRBJ1-2,CASSSAGADQRGYTF
TRBV5-1,TRBJ2-2,CASSLVQGTGELFF
TRBV7-9,TRBJ2-5,CASSLGRGQETQYF
TRBV4-3,TRBJ2-3,CASSQGPDRVADTQYF
TRBV2,TRBJ1-1,CASSERGETEAFF
TRBV4-1,TRBJ2-3,CASSPGQFSTDTQYF